The source of this T cell receptor beta chain is a study of HIV-infected patients and healthy controls (dated by TCRdb to the mid-2010s). In terms of the full investigation: Although they stayed below normal ranges, CD4 counts in about 90% of the 16 patients rose modestly but significantly after three months of therapy. Relative to controls, total CDR3 counts per chain did not differ significantly, and patients lacked overall T-cell lymphocytopenia. CD8 counts did not change consistently during early therapy, while the CD4:CD8 ratio increased slightly. Whether deep TCR repertoire sequencing of small blood samples from HIV patients could capture immune perturbation and reconstitution was tested in the study. After a further year of therapy, viral load was undetectable in all patients, having already become undetectable in about 75% of the 16 patients by the second bleed.

Whole blood was used without cell fractionation, so all unsorted peripheral T cells were reflected in the repertoire. For RNA extraction, roughly 2.3 ml of peripheral blood was drawn into Tempus tubes. The first sixteen eligible patients were processed from the enrolled HIV-infected adults, who had not yet received antiretroviral therapy and were about to begin treatment. Treatment interruptions were among the grounds for excluding patients from enrollment, as were febrile or AIDS-related illness, tumors, hepatitis B or C coinfection, immunomodulatory therapy and recent vaccination. Residual genomic DNA was removed with the TURBO-DNase kit and globin mRNA was depleted with GLOBINclear. Pretreatment blood was drawn from HIV-infected patients immediately prior to the initiation of antiretroviral therapy. Reverse transcription of around 490 ng RNA was performed with SuperScript III using primers directed against the alpha and beta constant regions. Separate libraries for the alpha and beta chains were generated through chain-specific third strand synthesis that incorporated multiplexing indices. To avoid primer bias, the protocol used one single primer pair to amplify every rearrangement within a chain, and the protocol also attached molecular barcodes to each cDNA molecule. T4 RNA Ligase 1 joined purified cDNA to a 5' RACE adapter that carried a random hexamer and the SP2 sequencing primer site. Second strand synthesis was performed with Phusion polymerase and primed from the SP2 site, and slow temperature ramps were applied to favor optimal annealing. Two random hexamer sequences, both added before amplification and joined together, made up the 12-nucleotide barcode of each molecule. P5 and P7 adapter elements plus a second index were added in a short first PCR, which was followed by a roughly 25-cycle amplification PCR with P5s and P7 primers. In total the libraries went through 25 to 35 PCR cycles, after which the libraries were quantified on a Qubit, sized on a Bioanalyzer, and diluted to around 3.9 nM. Sequencing of the normalized libraries was performed on an Illumina MiSeq with 2 x 250 paired-end kits. Into around 9.5 ul Tris-Cl, the reverse transcription reactions were eluted following cleanup on MinElute columns. The adapter ligations were run for around 25 hours at 16 degrees C, and AMPure XP beads at a 1:1 ratio were afterwards used to clean them. In the source study's methods: Demultiplexed FASTQ files were processed with a modified Decombinator that output V, J, insert and barcode information. Any sequence that shared a barcode yet differed from the dominant sequence was discarded as an error, and the number of original cDNA molecules was estimated by counting barcodes clustered at Levenshtein distance 3. For downstream analyses, the R packages ineq, vegan, igraph and RCytoscape were used, along with IMGT nomenclature and CDR3 definitions. To avoid skew from clonal expansion, each TCR was counted once, and V gene usage was computed over distinct sequences. Within a donor, similarity networks joined unique CDR3 amino acid sequences in every case where two of them were separated by a single Levenshtein edit. Published HIV-specific CDR3s (92 alpha, 650 to 850 beta) and CMV-specific CDR3s (more than 12 alpha, some 250 beta) were compiled and searched for in the repertoires. Lower sequence numbers were not the cause of the decreased diversity in patients, as random subsampling to size-matched repertoires showed. TCRdb's own reprocessing of the public reads used fastp at Q25 and MiXCR and kept productive beta chains. All rows with the same CDR3 protein become a single entry with the most common DNA and genes. TCRdb, rather than the study authors, made the V and J calls. The sample table records roughly 7,400 distinct CDR3 sequences; approximately 9% of these occur just once. More than 15% of the sample is taken by the ten largest.

Overall results and qualifications from the work: Using whole blood restricted sequencing depth and prevented separating the dynamics of distinct T-cell subpopulations. In the study, no determination of donor HLA types was made. Size-matched repertoire data did not replicate the apparent post-therapy recovery of the Gini index in HIV-infected patients. Healthy controls shared more CDR3s between individuals than HIV+ patients, by Jaccard index and by count of highly shared sequences. Pairing of alpha and beta chains was not determined in the samples. Unequal numbers of distinct sequences between patients and controls complicated comparisons, and size-matching overweighted rare events from HIV-infected data. During therapy, HIV-associated CDR3s significantly decreased in frequency, while CMV-associated CDR3s did not change significantly, though most became more frequent. The study cohorts differed slightly in age and sex profile, but those differences did not account for the observed differences in diversity. Compared with untreated HIV+ repertoires, healthy control repertoires had roughly threefold more distinct CDR3s and higher Shannon diversity. Processing included only sixteen HIV-infected individuals, and this was regarded by the authors as a major limit on how widely the findings apply. Alpha-chain CDR3s from MAIT cells occurred at high frequency in healthy controls but were severely depleted in HIV+ repertoires. Compared with controls, HIV-infected patients showed significantly different mean usage of eight alpha and eight beta V genes. HIV-infected repertoires had significantly higher mean Gini indices than controls, possibly reflecting oligoclonality.

CDR1 and CDR2 (GTSNPN, SVGIG) derive from the germline V gene (reference sequence). A distance of 15 bases separates the germline ends of V and J, which lose 4 bases and 4 bases respectively. The CDR3 holds 14 amino acids from the cysteine to the phenylalanine. Just CDR3 DNA is preserved here, 42 bases in frame from base 1. This clonotype was seen ten or more times. Its antigen remains undetermined. No much larger clone is present one base from it, and per-base qualities are unavailable. This sequence originates from an adult with HIV infection. Sample: blood, taken before antiretroviral therapy. This chain is built from TRBV30 and TRBJ2-3; the D gene is possibly TRBD1 or TRBD2, each agreeing over 6 bases. The CDR3 in this case is CAWKGGRSADTQYF. The base sequence is TGTGCCTGGAAGGGGGGCCGGAGCGCAGATACGCAGTATTTT.